These T cell receptor beta chains were read from a single sample in a study of CD8 T cells in ankylosing spondylitis. TCRdb re-derived calls from the 5' RACE reads in MiXCR, one entry per CDR3 protein. The repertoire includes more than 300,000 distinct CDR3 sequences, approximately 8.2% of them detected once, and about 15% sits in the top ten. Sequenced material: blood, either unsorted or a sorted T cell fraction (not recorded which). Receptors originate from a male donor with ankylosing spondylitis. CDR3s include the opening cysteine and the closing phenylalanine or tryptophan. The D gene is left open where the match is weak. The size of a clone is reported for some rows only, either as once, few or many, or as a class for expanded clones.

clone_size d_call j_call v_call cdr3_aa cdr3_nt
many NA TRBJ1-1 TRBV12-3/TRBV12-4 CASSRGRVTEAFF TGTGCCAGCAGCCGGGGGCGCGTCACTGAAGCTTTCTTT
few TRBD2 TRBJ2-1 TRBV5-1 CASSEAGAHNEQFF TGCGCCAGCAGTGAAGCGGGAGCCCACAATGAGCAGTTCTTC
NA NA TRBJ1-2 TRBV16 CASSPNRDGYTF TGTGCCAGCAGCCCCAACAGGGATGGCTACACCTTC
NA NA TRBJ1-1 TRBV29-1 CSVVPFATEAFF TGCAGCGTTGTCCCTTTTGCGACTGAAGCTTTCTTT
many TRBD1 TRBJ1-1 TRBV5-1 CASSKVTGVETEAFF TGCGCCAGCAGCAAGGTTACAGGGGTGGAGACTGAAGCTTTCTTT
many TRBD1 TRBJ2-7 TRBV20-1 CSARVGQVPHEQYF TGCAGTGCTAGAGTAGGACAGGTGCCCCACGAGCAGTACTTC
few NA TRBJ2-1 TRBV5-1 CASSRNPSGRSSYNEQFF TGCGCCAGCAGCCGGAACCCTTCAGGGAGGAGCTCCTACAATGAGCAGTTCTTC
NA NA TRBJ2-1 TRBV6-1 CASSGGPVYNEQFF TGTGCCAGCAGTGGAGGGCCAGTCTACAATGAGCAGTTCTTC
few TRBD1 TRBJ1-2 TRBV6-5 CASTPDRDGYTF TGTGCCAGCACCCCCGACAGGGACGGCTACACCTTC
few NA TRBJ2-7 TRBV28 CASSSPQRMGNYEQYF TGTGCCAGCAGTTCCCCCCAAAGGATGGGCAATTACGAGCAGTACTTC
few TRBD2 TRBJ2-1 TRBV5-1 CASSLGLAGGISSYNEQFF TGCGCCAGCAGCTTGGGTCTAGCGGGAGGGATAAGCTCCTACAATGAGCAGTTCTTC
many NA TRBJ2-3 TRBV28 CATSRLVGSTDTQYF TGTGCCACGAGCCGGCTAGTGGGAAGCACAGATACGCAGTATTTT
many NA TRBJ2-3 TRBV29-1 CSVVQGGTDTQYF TGCAGCGTTGTTCAGGGGGGAACAGATACGCAGTATTTT
few NA TRBJ2-2 TRBV6-5 CASSYSQDTGELFF TGTGCCAGCAGTTACTCCCAGGACACCGGGGAGCTGTTTTTT
few NA TRBJ1-5 TRBV2 CASSEARSGVQPQHF TGTGCCAGCAGTGAAGCGCGGTCAGGGGTTCAGCCCCAGCATTTT
NA NA TRBJ1-1 TRBV3-1 CASSQGRTMNTEAFF TGTGCCAGCAGCCAAGGCCGAACGATGAACACTGAAGCTTTCTTT
few NA TRBJ2-7 TRBV7-9 CASSLTTVGEQYF TGTGCCAGCAGCCTGACGACAGTAGGCGAGCAGTACTTC
NA NA TRBJ1-5 TRBV7-2 CASSPLRGGGPQHF TGTGCCAGCAGCCCCCTCCGTGGAGGGGGACCCCAGCATTTT
few NA TRBJ2-2 TRBV18 CASSLGRDTGELFF TGTGCCAGCTCACTCGGACGCGACACCGGGGAGCTGTTTTTT
NA TRBD2 TRBJ2-7 TRBV20-1 CSTKSGLAGYEQYF TGCAGCACGAAGTCGGGACTAGCGGGCTACGAGCAGTACTTC
few NA TRBJ2-2 TRBV12-5 CASGENRADTGELFF TGTGCTAGTGGTGAGAACAGGGCGGACACCGGGGAGCTGTTTTTT
few NA TRBJ2-5 TRBV4-1 CASSQQIQETQYF TGCGCCAGCAGCCAACAGATTCAAGAGACCCAGTACTTC
many NA TRBJ2-1 TRBV28 CASSLFGQRYNEQFF TGTGCCAGCAGTTTATTTGGACAGAGATACAATGAGCAGTTCTTC
few NA TRBJ2-7 TRBV29-1 CSVVRTFPYEQYF TGCAGCGTTGTTCGAACCTTCCCCTACGAGCAGTACTTC
many TRBD2 TRBJ2-3 TRBV2 CASSRERETDTQYF TGTGCCAGCAGCAGGGAGCGGGAGACAGATACGCAGTATTTT
NA TRBD2 TRBJ2-1 TRBV7-3 CASSLAPGGGRVLSEQFF TGTGCCAGCAGCTTAGCTCCGGGTGGCGGGAGGGTTCTCTCTGAGCAGTTCTTC
NA TRBD2 TRBJ2-1 TRBV12-3/TRBV12-4 CASTQTGTSVNEQFF TGTGCCAGCACCCAAACCGGGACTAGCGTCAATGAGCAGTTCTTC
many NA TRBJ2-7 TRBV10-3 CAIGQGSYEQYF TGTGCCATCGGCCAGGGCTCCTACGAGCAGTACTTC
NA TRBD2 TRBJ2-3 TRBV5-1 CASSFLAVTDTQYF TGCGCCAGCAGCTTTCTAGCGGTCACAGATACGCAGTATTTT
many TRBD2 TRBJ2-7 TRBV29-1 CSVAVVLAGPYEQYF TGCAGCGTTGCCGTCGTCCTAGCGGGGCCTTATGAGCAGTACTTC
few NA TRBJ2-2 TRBV10-3 CAISENGGENTGELFF TGTGCCATCAGTGAGAATGGAGGAGAAAACACCGGGGAGCTGTTTTTT
many NA TRBJ1-1 TRBV12-3/TRBV12-4 CAETFGQMNTEAFF TGTGCTGAAACTTTCGGACAAATGAACACTGAAGCTTTCTTT
few NA TRBJ2-1 TRBV20-1 CSARARGGSEQFF TGCAGTGCTAGAGCCCGAGGGGGGTCTGAGCAGTTCTTC
few TRBD2 TRBJ2-1 TRBV10-2 CASNPRLAGNEQFF TGCGCCAGCAATCCCCGACTAGCGGGAAATGAGCAGTTCTTC
few TRBD2 TRBJ2-7 TRBV20-1 CSANSGASYEQYF TGCAGTGCTAATAGCGGGGCCTCCTACGAGCAGTACTTC
NA NA TRBJ2-7 TRBV5-1 CASSFDSFSSYEQYF TGCGCCAGCAGCTTCGATAGCTTCAGCTCCTACGAGCAGTACTTC
NA TRBD2 TRBJ2-1 TRBV20-1 CSAGRLAGYNEQFF TGCAGTGCTGGCAGACTAGCCGGGTACAATGAGCAGTTCTTC
NA TRBD2 TRBJ2-1 TRBV20-1 CSARDLVASGGDYNEQFF TGCAGTGCTAGAGATCTTGTCGCTAGCGGGGGGGACTACAACGAGCAGTTCTTC
few NA TRBJ1-1 TRBV9 CASSTRADRGTEAFF TGTGCCAGCAGCACGAGGGCCGACCGGGGGACTGAAGCTTTCTTT
NA NA TRBJ2-1 TRBV11-1 CASSFNGAEQFF TGTGCCAGCAGTTTTAACGGGGCAGAGCAGTTCTTC
few TRBD2 TRBJ2-5 TRBV20-1 CGGDGVGSQETQYF TGCGGGGGGGATGGCGTGGGTTCTCAAGAGACCCAGTACTTC
NA NA TRBJ2-3 TRBV7-3 CASSSSHGAADTQYF TGTGCCAGCAGCTCGTCTCATGGGGCGGCAGATACGCAGTATTTT
many NA TRBJ1-1 TRBV2 CASSDLLGWVEAFF TGTGCCAGCAGTGATCTTTTGGGGTGGGTTGAAGCTTTCTTT
many TRBD2 TRBJ2-7 TRBV5-1 CASSFLAGERYEQYF TGCGCCAGCAGCTTTCTAGCGGGAGAAAGATACGAGCAGTACTTC
many TRBD2 TRBJ2-2 TRBV12-3/TRBV12-4 CASSLAGRRGSGELFF TGTGCCAGCAGCTTAGCGGGACGTCGGGGGTCTGGGGAGCTGTTTTTT
NA TRBD1 TRBJ2-2 TRBV18 CASSPWTGNTGELFF TGTGCCAGCTCACCGTGGACAGGGAACACCGGGGAGCTGTTTTTT
few NA TRBJ2-1 TRBV20-1 CSARDGLSSLGNNEQFF TGCAGTGCTAGAGATGGACTCTCTAGTTTGGGTAACAATGAGCAGTTCTTC
many TRBD2 TRBJ2-7 TRBV5-1 CASSVAGVLYGEQYF TGCGCCAGCAGCGTAGCGGGAGTTCTCTACGGCGAGCAGTACTTC
NA NA TRBJ2-3 TRBV5-1 CASSLSGVSTDTQYF TGCGCCAGCAGCTTGTCCGGGGTGAGCACAGATACGCAGTATTTT